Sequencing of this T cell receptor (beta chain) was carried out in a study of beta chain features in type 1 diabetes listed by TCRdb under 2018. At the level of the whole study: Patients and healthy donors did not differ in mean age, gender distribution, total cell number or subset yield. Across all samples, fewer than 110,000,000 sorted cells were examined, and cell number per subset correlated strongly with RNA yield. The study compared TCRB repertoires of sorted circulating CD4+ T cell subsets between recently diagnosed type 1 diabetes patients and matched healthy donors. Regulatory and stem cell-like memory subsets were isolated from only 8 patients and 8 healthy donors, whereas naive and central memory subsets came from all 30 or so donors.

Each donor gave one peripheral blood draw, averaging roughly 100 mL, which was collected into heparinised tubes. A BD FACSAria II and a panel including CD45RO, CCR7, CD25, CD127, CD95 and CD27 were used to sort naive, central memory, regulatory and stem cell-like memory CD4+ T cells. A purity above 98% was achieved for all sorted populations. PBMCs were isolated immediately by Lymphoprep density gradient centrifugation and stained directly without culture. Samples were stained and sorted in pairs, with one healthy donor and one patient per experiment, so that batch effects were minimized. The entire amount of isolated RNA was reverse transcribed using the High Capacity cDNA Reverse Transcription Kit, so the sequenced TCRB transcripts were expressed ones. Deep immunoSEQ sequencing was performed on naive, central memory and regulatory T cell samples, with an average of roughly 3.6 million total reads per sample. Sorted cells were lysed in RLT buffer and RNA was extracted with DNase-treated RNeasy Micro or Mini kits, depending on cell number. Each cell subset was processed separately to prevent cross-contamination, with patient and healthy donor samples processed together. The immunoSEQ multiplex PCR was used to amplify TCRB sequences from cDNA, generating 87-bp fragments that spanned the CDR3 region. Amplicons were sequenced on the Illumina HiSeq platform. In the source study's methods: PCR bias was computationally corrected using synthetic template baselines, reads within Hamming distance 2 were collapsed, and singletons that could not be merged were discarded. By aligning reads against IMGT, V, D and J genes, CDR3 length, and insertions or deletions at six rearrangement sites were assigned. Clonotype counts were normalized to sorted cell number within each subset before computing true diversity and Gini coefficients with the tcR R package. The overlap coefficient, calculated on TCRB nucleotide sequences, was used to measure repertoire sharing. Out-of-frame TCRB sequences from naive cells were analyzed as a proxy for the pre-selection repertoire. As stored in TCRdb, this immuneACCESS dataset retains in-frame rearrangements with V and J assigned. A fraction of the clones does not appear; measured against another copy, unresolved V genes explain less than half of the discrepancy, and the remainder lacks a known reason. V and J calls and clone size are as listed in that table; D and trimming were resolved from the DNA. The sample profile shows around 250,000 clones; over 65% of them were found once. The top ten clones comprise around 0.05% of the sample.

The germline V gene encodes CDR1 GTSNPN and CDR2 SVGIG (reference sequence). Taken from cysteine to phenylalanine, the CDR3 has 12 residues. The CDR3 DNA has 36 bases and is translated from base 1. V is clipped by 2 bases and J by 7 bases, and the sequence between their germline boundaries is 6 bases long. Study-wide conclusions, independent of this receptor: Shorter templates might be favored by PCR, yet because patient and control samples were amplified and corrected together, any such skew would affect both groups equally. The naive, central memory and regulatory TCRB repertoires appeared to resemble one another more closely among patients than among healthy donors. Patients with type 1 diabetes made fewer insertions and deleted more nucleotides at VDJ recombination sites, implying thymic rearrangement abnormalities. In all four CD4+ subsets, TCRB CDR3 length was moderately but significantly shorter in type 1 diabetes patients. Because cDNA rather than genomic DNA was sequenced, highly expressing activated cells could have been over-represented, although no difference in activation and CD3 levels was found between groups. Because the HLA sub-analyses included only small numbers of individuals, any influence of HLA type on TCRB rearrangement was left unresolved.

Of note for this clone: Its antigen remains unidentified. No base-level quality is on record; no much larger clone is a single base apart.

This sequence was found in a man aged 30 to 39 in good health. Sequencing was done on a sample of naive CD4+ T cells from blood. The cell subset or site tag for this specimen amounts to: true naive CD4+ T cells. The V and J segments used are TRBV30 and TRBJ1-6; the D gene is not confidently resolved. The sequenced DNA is TGTGCCTGGAGTCCTATAAATTCACCCCTCCACTTT. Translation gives CAWSPINSPLHF.